This T cell receptor beta chain was captured in a study of early T cells in non-severe SARS-CoV-2 infection. The study, taken as a whole, reports: VDJdb matching skewed toward anti-spike CD8 responses, missing private and CD4 specificities.

This clonotype was observed a handful of times. The antigen remains unidentified. This CDR3 contains 16 residues. The germline V gene encodes CDR1 MGHRA and CDR2 YSYEKL. V was pared by 4 bases and J by 8 bases, with 24 bases between. Individual cDNA molecules were tagged with unique molecular identifiers, the study reported. MiXCR, applied by TCRdb to the 5' RACE reads, yields one record per CDR3 protein. This table holds fewer than 85,000 distinct CDR3 sequences, roughly a sixth found once. This chain connects TRBV4-1 to TRBJ2-7, with D perhaps assigned TRBD1 or TRBD2 (5 bases each). The sample comprised whole blood. The clonotype originates from an adult who was a healthcare worker with PCR-confirmed SARS-CoV-2 infection or an uninfected control (not recorded which). CDR3 residues: CASSRDTGTAGGKQYF. CDR3 coding DNA: TGCGCCAGCAGCCGTGATACCGGGACGGCTGGTGGTAAGCAGTACTTC.